One and the same sample provided the 9 T cell receptor beta chains below, sequenced in a study of control samples from healthy donors and cancer patients. Clones were read by immunoSEQ multiplex PCR, and TCRdb kept only the in-frame ones, dropping some. The table records about 130,000 clones, approximately 90% of them present only once. Sequencing input: blood. These receptors all come from a man aged 18-30 years in good health.

This clone appeared a single time. CDR3 protein: CASSPRGQGGTDTQYF. The CDR3 nucleotides read TGTGCCAGCTCACCACGGGGACAGGGGGGGACAGATACGCAGTATTTT. The rearrangement links TRBV18 to TRBJ2-3; 11 bases line up with TRBD1. The CDR3 has 16 residues. CDR1 is KGHSH and CDR2 is LQKENI in the germline V gene. Trimming at V came to 1 base and at J to 3 bases, leaving 3 bases not matched to a gene.

This chain uses TRBV10-1 with TRBJ1-1; a weak D match, TRBD1 (5 bases). V shed 8 bases and J shed 0 bases, with 10 bases lying between them. This CDR3 has 13 residues. Looked up from germline, CDR1 is WNHNN and CDR2 is SYGVQD (reference sequence). The CDR3 loop reads CASRQGMNTEAFF. The CDR3 DNA is TGCGCCAGCCGCCAGGGTATGAACACTGAAGCTTTCTTT.

The chain uses TRBV30 and TRBJ1-5; tentatively, D is TRBD1 (6 bases). Trimming removed 2 bases from V and 1 base from J, with 12 bases in between. The length of the CDR3 is 15 residues. Looked up from germline, CDR1 is GTSNPN and CDR2 is SVGIG (reference sequence). CDR3 residues: CAWSQGGLSNQPQHF. The CDR3 bases are TGTGCCTGGAGTCAAGGGGGATTAAGCAATCAGCCCCAGCATTTT.

This sequence joins TRBV10-3 and TRBJ1-6, with 7 bases lining up with TRBD1. The CDR3 is 14 residues long. Per the germline V gene, CDR1 is ENHRY and CDR2 is SYGVKD. V lost 10 bases to trimming and J lost 7 bases; unmatched junction nucleotides: 10. The CDR3: CANGRDSLNSPLHF. CDR3 bases: TGTGCCAATGGCCGGGACAGCCTCAATTCACCCCTCCACTTT.

This rearrangement joins TRBV27 to TRBJ1-4; 7 bases are a match to TRBD1. Trimming at V came to 2 bases and at J to 6 bases, leaving 6 bases not matched to a gene. This CDR3 region has 15 residues. Germline-derived CDR1 and CDR2 are MNHEY and SMNVEV (reference sequence). The CDR3 is CASSLTVQGDEKLFF. DNA for the CDR3: TGTGCCAGCAGTTTAACGGTGCAGGGGGATGAAAAACTGTTTTTT.

The rearrangement uses TRBV6-6 and TRBJ2-1, with TRBD1 matching 7 bases. This CDR3 has 13 amino acids. Trimming removed 7 bases from V and 7 bases from J; junction bases left unmatched: 7. Per germline, CDR1 MNHNY and CDR2 SVGAGI (reference sequence). The CDR3 sequence is CASTQTGTNEQFF. Here the CDR3 DNA reads TGTGCCAGCACCCAGACAGGGACGAATGAGCAGTTCTTC.

The chain recombines TRBV6-5 with TRBJ2-7; D is uncertain. From germline, CDR1 is MNHEY and CDR2 SVGAGI. The germline V and J ends were trimmed by 0 bases and 1 base, with 4 bases remaining between them. The CDR3 consists of 13 residues. CDR3 DNA: TGTGCCAGCAGTTACTCAGGGTCCTACGAGCAGTACTTC. Translation: CASSYSGSYEQYF.

The DNA for the CDR3 is TGTGCCAGCAGCTTAAACCAGAACACTGAAGCTTTCTTT. Translation: CASSLNQNTEAFF. The chain recombines TRBV7-3 with TRBJ1-1; D is unresolved. Germline V gives CDR1 SGHTA, CDR2 FQGTGA. With 1 base removed from V and 1 base from J, the gap between germline ends came to 4 bases. This CDR3 region has 13 residues.

This chain uses TRBV5-5 with TRBJ2-1, with a tentative D call TRBD2 (6 bases). Trimming cost V 2 bases and J 0 bases, with 9 bases left between them. Germline V gene lookup returns CDR1 SGHKS and CDR2 YYEKEE (reference sequence). The CDR3 length is 15 residues. CDR3 region: CASSFSGVSYNEQFF. CDR3 DNA: TGTGCCAGCAGCTTTTCGGGGGTCTCCTACAATGAGCAGTTCTTC.